Sequencing of this T cell receptor (beta chain) was carried out in a study of blood T cell repertoires in COVID-19. Methods used by the authors: Researchers report that nucleated cell counts were estimated from reference gene primer amplification. Profiling relied on immunoSEQ multiplex PCR, and the TCRdb table lists in-frame clones only, not all of them. For V, J and clone size, that table is used; D and trimming come from the DNA. The table lists 280,000 or so clones, 65% to 90% of them singletons. The TCR comes from a human donor in a cohort sampled during active COVID-19. Sequencing used peripheral blood.

The CDR3 DNA is TGTGCCAGCAGTCTAGCGGGACACCTCTCTGGGGCCAACGTCCTGACTTTC. It translates to CASSLAGHLSGANVLTF. The J gene is TRBJ2-6, the V gene TRBV2; 9 bases fit TRBD2. The CDR3 has 17 residues. Germline V lookup: CDR1 SNHLY, CDR2 FYNNEI. V lost 5 bases to trimming and J lost 0 bases; unmatched junction nucleotides: 5. Drawing the rest from reference TRBV2 and TRBJ2-6, the complete variable domain is EPEVTQTPSHQVTQMGQEVILRCVPISNHLYFYWYRQILGQKVEFLVSFYNNEISEKSEIFDDQFSVERPDGSNFTLKIRSTKLEDSAMYFCASSLAGHLSGANVLTFGAGSRLTVL.